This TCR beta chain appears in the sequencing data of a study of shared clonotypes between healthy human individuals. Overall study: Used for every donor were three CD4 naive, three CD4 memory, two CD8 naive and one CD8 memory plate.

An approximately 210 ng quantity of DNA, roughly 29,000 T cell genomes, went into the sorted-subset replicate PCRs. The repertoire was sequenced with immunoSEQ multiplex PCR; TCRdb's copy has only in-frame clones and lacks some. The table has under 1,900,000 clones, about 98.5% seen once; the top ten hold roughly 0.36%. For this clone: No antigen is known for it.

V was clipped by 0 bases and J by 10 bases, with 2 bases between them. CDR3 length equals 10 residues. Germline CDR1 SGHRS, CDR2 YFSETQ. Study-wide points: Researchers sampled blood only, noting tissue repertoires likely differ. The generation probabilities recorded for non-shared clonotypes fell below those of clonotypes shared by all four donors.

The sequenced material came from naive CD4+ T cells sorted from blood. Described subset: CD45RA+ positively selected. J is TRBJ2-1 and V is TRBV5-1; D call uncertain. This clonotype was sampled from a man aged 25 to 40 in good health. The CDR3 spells CASSLDEQFF. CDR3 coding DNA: TGCGCCAGCAGCTTGGACGAGCAGTTCTTC. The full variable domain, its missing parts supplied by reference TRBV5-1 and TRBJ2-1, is KAGVTQTPRYLIKTRGQQVTLSCSPISGHRSVSWYQQTPGQGLQFLFEYFSETQRNKGNFPGRFSGRQFSNSRSEMNVSTLELGDSALYLCASSLDEQFFGPGTRLTVL.